One and the same sample provided the 18 T cell receptor beta chains below, sequenced in a study of shared clonotypes between healthy human individuals. Selected positively for CCR7 and CD45RO-negative, naive CD8 cells excluded terminally differentiated effector memory CD45RA+ cells. TCRdb keeps only in-frame clones here, not all; method: immunoSEQ multiplex PCR. The sample holds 450,000 to 700,000 clones; less than 97% are singletons and the top ten take roughly 0.1%. Sequenced sample: naive CD8+ T cells sorted from blood. The receptor source for this set is a woman aged 30 to 39 in good health.

V usage is TRBV9 and J usage is TRBJ1-4; D is perhaps TRBD1 (5 bases). The germline V gene encodes CDR1 SGDLS and CDR2 YYNGEE. This CDR3 comprises 12 residues. V was pared by 7 bases and J by 8 bases, with 12 bases between. The CDR3: CASGGTGEKLFF. CDR3 nucleotide sequence: TGTGCCAGCGGGGGGACTGGCGAAAAACTGTTTTTT.

This chain joins TRBV7-8 and TRBJ2-7; 8 nucleotides line up with TRBD1. CDR3 size: 15 residues. Germline CDR1 and CDR2: SGHVS and FQNEAQ. Losses at the gene ends were 1 base for V and 4 bases for J; bases not matched to a gene: 6. The CDR3 reads CASSLDQGARYEQYF. The DNA of the CDR3 is TGTGCCAGCAGCTTAGATCAGGGGGCGCGGTACGAGCAGTACTTC.

Turning to this clone: In the same sample, other DNA sequences code for this CDR3. The gene calls are TRBV5-6 and TRBJ2-7; D is perhaps TRBD1 (6 bases). Germline V gene sequence: CDR1 SGHDT, CDR2 YYEEEE. The CDR3 is 14 amino acids. V lost 2 bases to trimming and J lost 0 bases, with 9 bases between them. The CDR3 reads CASSLTGSSYEQYF. CDR3 coding DNA: TGTGCCAGCAGCTTAACAGGGAGCTCCTACGAGCAGTACTTC.

The genes are TRBV2 and TRBJ1-5; 8 bases align to TRBD1. The V and J ends lost 4 bases and 7 bases, in that order; junction bases with no gene match: 6. CDR1 SNHLY and CDR2 FYNNEI come from the germline V gene. The CDR3 sequence is 14 residues long. In DNA, the CDR3 is TGTGCCAGCAGTGTTGGACAGGGCGTGCAGCCCCAGCATTTT. Its translation is CASSVGQGVQPQHF.

This chain connects TRBV28 to TRBJ2-7, with 7 bases aligning to TRBD1. Germline lookup yields CDR1 MDHEN and CDR2 SYDVKM. The CDR3 covers 14 residues. After removal of 5 bases from V and 5 bases from J, the junction contained 9 bases not matched to a gene. As DNA, the CDR3 is TGTGCCAGCAGTCCGACAGGGTTGTCCCACGAGCAGTACTTC. It yields the protein CASSPTGLSHEQYF. The full variable domain, rest sourced from reference TRBV28 and TRBJ2-7, is DVKVTQSSRYLVKRTGEKVFLECVQDMDHENMFWYRQDPGLGLRLIYFSYDVKMKEKGDIPEGYSVSREKKERFSLILESASTNQTSMYLCASSPTGLSHEQYFGPGTRLTVT.

The table lists this clone with a count of one. The rearrangement uses TRBV6-6 and TRBJ2-1; 9 bases are a match to TRBD1. CDR3 size: 15 residues. The germline CDR1 and CDR2 sequences are MNHNY and SVGAGI (reference sequence). V shed 5 bases and J 7 bases; nucleotides not matched to a gene: 9. CDR3 DNA sequence: TGTGCCAGCAGTCACGACAGGGGGACCTGGAATGAGCAGTTCTTC. Protein: CASSHDRGTWNEQFF.

The chain couples TRBV7-2 to TRBJ2-2; D may be TRBD2 (5 bases). Trimming stripped 0 bases from V and 3 bases from J, with 8 bases between. Per the germline V gene, CDR1 is SGHTA and CDR2 is FQGNSA. The CDR3 loop spans 15 amino acids. CDR3 DNA: TGTGCCAGCAGCTTAGCGGGAGCGCACACCGGGGAGCTGTTTTTT. It specifies CASSLAGAHTGELFF.

The chain links TRBV27 to TRBJ2-7, with 8 bases lining up with TRBD2. The germline V gene encodes CDR1 MNHEY and CDR2 SMNVEV (reference sequence). J lost 4 bases, V lost 3 bases, and 5 bases had no gene match. The CDR3 runs to 14 residues. The CDR3 sequence: CASSFQREKYEQYF. CDR3 bases: TGTGCCAGCAGTTTTCAGCGGGAGAAATACGAGCAGTACTTC.

V gene TRBV27 combines with J gene TRBJ2-7, with 7 nucleotides matching TRBD1. From germline, CDR1 is MNHEY and CDR2 SMNVEV (reference sequence). After removal of 0 bases from V and 7 bases from J, the junction contained 12 bases not matched to a gene. This CDR3 spans 16 amino acids. The CDR3 nucleotides read TGTGCCAGCAGTTTATCGAGAAAGGGGGCTGGGTTGGAGCAGTACTTC. Protein: CASSLSRKGAGLEQYF.

CDR3 residues: CASSSGQGAGNTIYF. In DNA form, the CDR3 reads TGTGCCAGCAGTTCCGGACAGGGAGCTGGAAACACCATATATTTT. The chain links TRBV27 to TRBJ1-3; 8 nucleotides align to TRBD1. Trimming removed 4 bases from V and 2 bases from J; junction bases left unmatched: 4. Germline CDR1 and CDR2: MNHEY and SMNVEV (reference sequence). The CDR3 length is 15 residues.

This clone was detected only once. The chain joins TRBV27 to TRBJ1-3, with 8 positions matching TRBD1. V lost 6 bases to trimming and J lost 4 bases; unmatched junction nucleotides: 5. Germline V gene sequence: CDR1 MNHEY, CDR2 SMNVEV (reference sequence). This CDR3 has 14 amino acids. The CDR3 here is CASRDGQGGNTIYF. The CDR3 nucleotides read TGTGCCAGCAGGGACGGACAGGGCGGAAACACCATATATTTT.

The chain couples TRBV14 to TRBJ2-2; D call uncertain. The CDR3 covers 17 residues. V was trimmed by 2 bases and J by 2 bases, leaving 15 bases between them. Germline CDR1 and CDR2: SGHDN and FVKESK. The CDR3 region has the DNA TGTGCCAGCAGCCAAAGATGGGCAGACCTCAACACCGGGGAGCTGTTTTTT. Translated: CASSQRWADLNTGELFF. Supplemented by reference TRBV14 and TRBJ2-2, the full variable domain reads EAGVTQFPSHSVIEKGQTVTLRCDPISGHDNLYWYRRVMGKEIKFLLHFVKESKQDESGMPNNRFLAERTGGTYSTLKVQPAELEDSGVYFCASSQRWADLNTGELFFGEGSRLTVL.

The rearrangement uses TRBV7-6 and TRBJ2-5, with TRBD1 identical over 7 bases. The CDR3 is 15 residues long. Per the germline V gene, CDR1 is SGHVS and CDR2 is FNYEAQ. V dropped 0 bases and J dropped 5; count of bases not matched to a gene: 6. The CDR3 DNA is TGTGCCAGCAGCTTAGCGAACAGGGACAGCGAGACCCAGTACTTC. This sequence encodes CASSLANRDSETQYF.

The V and J genes are TRBV28 and TRBJ2-5; 14 nucleotides line up with TRBD2. V trimming: 5 bases; J trimming: 0 bases; junction bases outside the gene matches: 8. This CDR3 has 18 residues. In germline, CDR1 is MDHEN, CDR2 SYDVKM. CDR3 bases: TGTGCCAGCAGTACCGGGACTAGCGGGAGTTGGGACCAAGAGACCCAGTACTTC. This codes for CASSTGTSGSWDQETQYF.

The V and J genes are TRBV15 and TRBJ2-7, with TRBD2 matching over 13 bases. The CDR3 contains 15 residues. Germline CDR1 reads LNHNV; CDR2 reads YYDKDF (reference sequence). Germline trimming cut 5 bases from V and 6 bases from J; bases unmatched to any gene: 7. Written as DNA, the CDR3 is TGTGCCACCAGCGTCGGACTAGCGGGAGAACCCGAGCAGTACTTC. Its protein product is CATSVGLAGEPEQYF.

This clone appeared once. This chain links TRBV6-1 with TRBJ2-3; 9 nucleotides align to TRBD2. CDR1 MNHNS and CDR2 SASEGT come from the germline V gene. The CDR3 totals 14 residues. Trimming removed 5 bases from V and 4 bases from J; junction bases left unmatched: 4. CDR3 sequence: CASSSGGRSDTQYF. For the CDR3, the DNA is TGTGCCAGCAGTAGCGGGGGGAGATCAGATACGCAGTATTTT.

V and J are TRBV21-1 and TRBJ1-1; the table's D call TRBD1 went unverified against the DNA. TRBV21-1 is flagged as a pseudogene. The CDR3 extends over 14 amino acids. CDR3 DNA: TGTGCCAGCAGCAGTAGAGTTAGGGGTTCTGAAGCTTTCTTT. Translation: CASSSRVRGSEAFF.

This sequence joins TRBV5-4 and TRBJ2-7; 9 bases line up with TRBD1. Looked up from germline, CDR1 is SGHNT and CDR2 is YYREEE (reference sequence). CDR3 size: 14 residues. With V trimmed by 4 bases and J by 7 bases, 9 bases remained unmatched. CDR3 sequence: CASSKSGTGIEQYF. The CDR3 DNA reads TGTGCCAGCAGCAAATCCGGGACAGGGATTGAGCAGTACTTC.